Presented here are 5 T cell receptor beta chains from one specimen sequenced in a study of blood T cell repertoires in COVID-19. Assay used: immunoSEQ multiplex PCR; TCRdb lists only in-frame clones, some missing. The sample consists of roughly 290,000 clones, about 93% of them appearing once. The sample taken for sequencing was peripheral blood. The receptors originated from a woman aged 25 to 39 with COVID-19, enrolled during active disease.

V usage is TRBV7-9 and J usage is TRBJ2-2; 10 bases match TRBD2. Germline CDR1 and CDR2: SEHNR and FQNEAQ (reference sequence). J gave up 2 bases and V 5 bases, and 5 bases lay outside the gene matches. This CDR3 spans 16 amino acids. The CDR3 coding sequence is TGTGCCAGCAGCGGGCGGACTAGCGGAAACACCGGGGAGCTGTTTTTT. As protein: CASSGRTSGNTGELFF.

The rearrangement joins TRBV4-1 to TRBJ2-3; D remains unclear. V gave up 2 bases and J gave up 0 bases, with 9 bases separating them. The germline gives CDR1 MGHRA, CDR2 YSYEKL. The CDR3 is 15 amino acids. CDR3 amino acids: CASSQSWASTDTQYF. Written as DNA, the CDR3 is TGCGCCAGCAGCCAAAGCTGGGCTAGCACAGATACGCAGTATTTT.

V and J are TRBV9 and TRBJ1-3; 8 nucleotides match TRBD1. The CDR3 loop spans 14 amino acids. After removal of 3 bases from V and 4 bases from J, the junction contained 3 bases not matched to a gene. CDR1 is SGDLS and CDR2 is YYNGEE in the germline V gene. The CDR3 DNA reads TGTGCCAGCAGCGCCGGACAGGGAGGAAACACCATATATTTT. As protein: CASSAGQGGNTIYF.

This clone has only one observation. The chain carries TRBV5-1 and TRBJ2-3; TRBD2 is a possible D gene (6 bases). Trimming removed 4 bases at V and 0 bases at J, with 15 bases between. CDR1 and CDR2 (germline): SGHRS, YFSETQ. The length of the CDR3 is 16 residues. CDR3: CASSPSGRTSTDTQYF. The CDR3 DNA reads as TGCGCCAGCAGCCCGAGCGGGCGTACTAGCACAGATACGCAGTATTTT.

J is TRBJ1-6 and V is TRBV18; 7 bases align to TRBD1. The CDR3 totals 15 residues. Trimming took 6 bases from V and 6 from J; bases not matched to a gene: 8. Looked up from germline, CDR1 is KGHSH and CDR2 is LQKENI. The CDR3 region is CASSPDRPANSPLHF. The CDR3 DNA reads as TGTGCCAGCTCGCCGGACAGGCCTGCTAATTCACCCCTCCACTTT.